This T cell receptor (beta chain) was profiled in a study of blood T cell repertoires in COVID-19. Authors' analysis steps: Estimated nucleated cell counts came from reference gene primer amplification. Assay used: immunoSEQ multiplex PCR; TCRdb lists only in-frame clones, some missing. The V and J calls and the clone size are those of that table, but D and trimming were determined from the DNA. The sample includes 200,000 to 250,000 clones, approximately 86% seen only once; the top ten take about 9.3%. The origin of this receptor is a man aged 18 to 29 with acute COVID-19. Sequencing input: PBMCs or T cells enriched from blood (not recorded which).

The CDR3 sequence is CASSQGRVTEAFF. The CDR3 nucleotides are TGTGCCAGCAGCCAGGGCAGGGTCACTGAAGCTTTCTTT. This chain joins TRBV14 and TRBJ1-1; D perhaps matches TRBD1 (5 bases). This CDR3 contains 13 residues. Trimming took off 3 bases at V and 4 bases at J, with 9 bases between the two ends. Germline lookup yields CDR1 SGHDN and CDR2 FVKESK.